This T cell receptor (beta chain) originates from a study of OX40 agonist ivuxolimab in advanced cancers. Notes on the study in general: At 0.1 to 3.0 mg/kg and by week 6, CD4+ and CD8+ T cells in the blood had expanded clonally. The average count of expanded clones was higher among CD8+ T cells than among CD4+.

Libraries were prepared by immunoSEQ multiplex PCR; TCRdb keeps only in-frame clonotypes and omits some of them. The sample lists 50,000 to 75,000 clones, approximately 90% occurring once. Germline CDR1 SEHNR, CDR2 FQNEAQ (reference sequence). V lost 3 bases and J lost 3; bases outside the gene matches: 16. This CDR3 spans 19 amino acids. As concerns this clone: Its target is not known.

The starting material was CD4+ or CD8+ T cells sorted from blood, obtained in a trial of the OX40 agonist ivuxolimab. This receptor was identified in an adult with an advanced solid tumor such as melanoma, head and neck, liver or kidney cancer. This chain joins TRBV7-9 and TRBJ2-7; 11 bases are a match to TRBD2. The CDR3 nucleotides read TGTGCCAGCAGCTTCCTCCCTTTTAGCGGGAGGGGTGCCGTCTACGAGCAGTACTTC. Translation gives CASSFLPFSGRGAVYEQYF.